This section outlines one T cell receptor (beta chain) sequence together with its context. Antigen unknown. The data originate from a study of a mutant IDH1 vaccine in newly diagnosed glioma. Overall study context: The study gave patients eight vaccinations in weeks 1, 3, 5, 7, 11, 15, 19, 23. The treated population exhibited a male proportion of roughly 60%, a female proportion of roughly 40%, and a mean age of about 40 years. Former treatment meant radiotherapy, temozolomide, or both; the majority had gotten both.

This CDR3 has 15 amino acids. Germline V CDR1 and CDR2: SGHRS, YFSETQ. The V end was cut by 4 bases, the J end by 0 bases, with 13 bases between. Assay used: immunoSEQ multiplex PCR; TCRdb lists only in-frame clones, some missing. In the table there are roughly 11,000 clones, 87% of which are singletons. Whole-study findings and limits: Immune responses induced by the vaccine were seen in roughly 93% of patients, spanning multiple MHC alleles.

Time point denoted: week 5, during vaccination. Each vaccine dose was 300 ug of mutant IDH1 20-mer peptide, with topical imiquimod. This chain links TRBV5-1 with TRBJ1-2; D is ambiguous. The sample here was PBMCs, taken from a glioma patient whose treatment included an IDH1 peptide vaccine. The TCR sequence derives from a woman between 35 and 50 years old with glioma. Some clones in this sample may be carry-over from other donors' samples. The CDR3 region has the DNA TGCGCCAGCAGCGGCGGAACAGTAGCTAACTATGGCTACACCTTC. It yields the protein CASSGGTVANYGYTF.